The present entry profiles one TCR beta chain with its context. The target antigen is unknown. After 5'RACE with constant-segment primers, TCR alpha and TCR beta cDNA libraries carrying sample barcodes and UMIs were obtained. A single record per CDR3 protein comes from TCRdb applying MiXCR to the 5' RACE reads. The sample holds roughly 280,000 distinct CDR3 sequences; 15% to 20% are singletons and the top ten take roughly a fifth. This sample is part of a study of T-cell memory formation after mild COVID-19. Study findings and constraints: Those CD4+ clones that contracted were mainly in CM and EM (CD8+ ones in EMRA). In pre-infection memory, a portion of responding clones appeared, which suggested that cross-reactive memory joined.

Sequenced sample: PBMCs or a T cell subset sorted from them (not recorded which). The clonotype comes from a man between 18 and 29 years old who had mild COVID-19 (a few samples of this study predate the infection). Cell type and time point are not known.

Here the CDR3 DNA reads TGCGCCAGCAGCCCTACTAGCGAGGGGTACGAGCAGTACTTC. It encodes CASSPTSEGYEQYF. The V call is TRBV4-1, the J call TRBJ2-7, with 7 bases identical to TRBD2. The CDR3 length is 14 residues. Germline V gene lookup returns CDR1 MGHRA and CDR2 YSYEKL. The trim removed 4 bases at V and 4 bases at J, leaving 7 bases unmatched.